This is a list of T cell receptor beta chains from one sample in a study of identical twins. Using its own MiXCR run on the 5' RACE reads, TCRdb lists one record per CDR3 protein. The sample shows under 900,000 distinct CDR3 sequences, 15% to 20% of them seen only once. This same sample was also part of a study on T cells expressing NK-cell markers.

Input material: PBMCs. The source of these receptors is a woman aged 18-29 years in good health. CDR3s include the opening cysteine and the closing phenylalanine or tryptophan. The order of the fields is V gene, clone size, J gene, D gene, CDR3 protein, CDR3 DNA. D genes are given only for firm matches. Not every row has a clone size; where given, it reads once, few, many or a size class.

v_gene: TRBV5-1; abundance: few; j_gene: TRBJ2-6; d_gene: NA; CDR3aa: CASSLDTEVFSGANVLTF; CDR3nt: TGCGCCAGCAGCTTGGATACAGAGGTATTCTCTGGGGCCAACGTCCTGACTTTC
v_gene: TRBV20-1; abundance: NA; j_gene: TRBJ2-7; d_gene: NA; CDR3aa: CSASPLEKPYEQYF; CDR3nt: TGCAGTGCTAGTCCGCTAGAGAAACCCTACGAGCAGTACTTC
v_gene: TRBV6-4; abundance: NA; j_gene: TRBJ2-1; d_gene: NA; CDR3aa: CASSDSKCSHWFNEQFF; CDR3nt: TGTGCCAGCAGTGACTCGAAATGCTCTCACTGGTTCAATGAGCAGTTCTTC
v_gene: TRBV9; abundance: few; j_gene: TRBJ1-3; d_gene: NA; CDR3aa: CASSVEGNTIYF; CDR3nt: TGTGCCAGCAGCGTAGAAGGAAACACCATATATTTT
v_gene: TRBV5-1; abundance: NA; j_gene: TRBJ2-1; d_gene: NA; CDR3aa: CASSLTAGSVNEQFF; CDR3nt: TGCGCCAGCAGCTTGACGGCGGGTTCGGTCAATGAGCAGTTCTTC
v_gene: TRBV20-1; abundance: many; j_gene: TRBJ1-1; d_gene: NA; CDR3aa: CSAREERGVTEAFF; CDR3nt: TGCAGTGCTAGGGAGGAGAGGGGGGTGACTGAAGCTTTCTTT
v_gene: TRBV20-1; abundance: NA; j_gene: TRBJ2-1; d_gene: NA; CDR3aa: CSARAGPYNEQFF; CDR3nt: TGCAGTGCTAGAGCGGGACCCTACAATGAGCAGTTCTTC
v_gene: TRBV20-1; abundance: few; j_gene: TRBJ2-7; d_gene: NA; CDR3aa: CSAEGGAGTYYEQYF; CDR3nt: TGCAGTGCGGAGGGGGGCGCGGGGACATACTACGAGCAGTACTTC
v_gene: TRBV4-1; abundance: few; j_gene: TRBJ1-6; d_gene: TRBD1; CDR3aa: CASSQPGQQNSPLHF; CDR3nt: TGCGCCAGCAGCCAACCGGGACAGCAGAATTCACCCCTCCACTTT
v_gene: TRBV6-2/TRBV6-3; abundance: NA; j_gene: TRBJ2-2; d_gene: NA; CDR3aa: CASYKRGNTGELFF; CDR3nt: TGTGCCAGCTACAAACGCGGGAACACCGGGGAGCTGTTTTTT
v_gene: TRBV6-2/TRBV6-3; abundance: few; j_gene: TRBJ2-7; d_gene: NA; CDR3aa: CASTRGNYEQYF; CDR3nt: TGTGCCAGCACCCGGGGGAACTACGAGCAGTACTTC
v_gene: TRBV5-1; abundance: few; j_gene: TRBJ2-1; d_gene: TRBD2; CDR3aa: CASSPGLAGHNEQFF; CDR3nt: TGCGCCAGCAGCCCGGGACTAGCGGGCCATAATGAGCAGTTCTTC
v_gene: TRBV25-1; abundance: NA; j_gene: TRBJ2-5; d_gene: NA; CDR3aa: CASSGPGLTQETQYF; CDR3nt: TGTGCCAGCAGTGGGCCAGGACTAACCCAAGAGACCCAGTACTTC
v_gene: TRBV12-3/TRBV12-4; abundance: few; j_gene: TRBJ2-7; d_gene: NA; CDR3aa: CASSSSGLYEQYF; CDR3nt: TGTGCCAGCAGCTCAAGTGGACTCTACGAGCAGTACTTC
v_gene: TRBV6-1; abundance: NA; j_gene: TRBJ2-7; d_gene: NA; CDR3aa: CASRSGERGSYEQYF; CDR3nt: TGTGCCAGCAGGAGCGGTGAAAGGGGTTCCTACGAGCAGTACTTC
v_gene: TRBV15; abundance: NA; j_gene: TRBJ1-3; d_gene: NA; CDR3aa: CATSRDSSHSGNTIYF; CDR3nt: TGTGCCACCAGCAGAGATTCAAGCCACTCTGGAAACACCATATATTTT
v_gene: TRBV20-1; abundance: NA; j_gene: TRBJ2-2; d_gene: NA; CDR3aa: CSASRGPLNTGELFF; CDR3nt: TGCAGTGCTAGTCGGGGCCCCTTGAACACCGGGGAGCTGTTTTTT
v_gene: TRBV7-9; abundance: many; j_gene: TRBJ2-3; d_gene: NA; CDR3aa: CASSFTFPSTDTQYF; CDR3nt: TGTGCCAGCAGCTTCACCTTTCCTAGCACAGATACGCAGTATTTT
v_gene: TRBV11-2; abundance: NA; j_gene: TRBJ2-6; d_gene: NA; CDR3aa: CASSLDPKRGANVLTF; CDR3nt: TGTGCCAGCAGCTTAGACCCCAAGCGGGGGGCCAACGTCCTGACTTTC
v_gene: TRBV18; abundance: NA; j_gene: TRBJ2-7; d_gene: TRBD2; CDR3aa: CASSRTVSGSAYEQYF; CDR3nt: TGTGCCAGCTCACGGACCGTTAGCGGGTCAGCCTACGAGCAGTACTTC
v_gene: TRBV3-1; abundance: few; j_gene: TRBJ1-1; d_gene: NA; CDR3aa: CASSPGQRTAFF; CDR3nt: TGTGCCAGCAGCCCCGGGCAAAGAACGGCTTTCTTT
v_gene: TRBV29-1; abundance: NA; j_gene: TRBJ2-5; d_gene: NA; CDR3aa: CSVGTKGLGETQYF; CDR3nt: TGCAGCGTTGGAACCAAGGGGCTCGGGGAGACCCAGTACTTC
v_gene: TRBV6-1; abundance: few; j_gene: TRBJ1-2; d_gene: NA; CDR3aa: CASIRNRGGYTF; CDR3nt: TGTGCCAGCATCCGTAATCGTGGGGGCTACACCTTC
v_gene: TRBV5-5; abundance: few; j_gene: TRBJ2-3; d_gene: TRBD2; CDR3aa: CASSTLVIAGGTTDTQYF; CDR3nt: TGTGCCAGCAGCACTCTGGTCATAGCGGGGGGGACCACAGATACGCAGTATTTT
v_gene: TRBV7-9; abundance: few; j_gene: TRBJ2-1; d_gene: NA; CDR3aa: CASSLRGPNEQFF; CDR3nt: TGTGCCAGCAGCTTAAGGGGCCCCAATGAGCAGTTCTTC
v_gene: TRBV20-1; abundance: many; j_gene: TRBJ2-1; d_gene: NA; CDR3aa: CSARDLVGGLGEQFF; CDR3nt: TGCAGTGCTAGAGATCTAGTCGGGGGTTTGGGTGAGCAGTTCTTC
v_gene: TRBV6-2/TRBV6-3; abundance: few; j_gene: TRBJ2-7; d_gene: TRBD2; CDR3aa: CASSPLFRAPGLAAQISYEQYF; CDR3nt: TGTGCCAGCAGTCCATTATTTCGGGCGCCGGGACTAGCGGCTCAAATCTCCTACGAGCAGTACTTC
v_gene: TRBV20-1; abundance: once; j_gene: TRBJ2-5; d_gene: NA; CDR3aa: CSAPRVWETQYF; CDR3nt: TGCAGTGCCCCAAGGGTGTGGGAGACCCAGTACTTC
v_gene: TRBV27; abundance: NA; j_gene: TRBJ1-4; d_gene: NA; CDR3aa: CASSLWPDTEKLFF; CDR3nt: TGTGCCAGCAGTTTATGGCCGGACACTGAAAAACTGTTTTTT
v_gene: TRBV29-1; abundance: NA; j_gene: TRBJ2-7; d_gene: TRBD1; CDR3aa: CSVDDRGEQYF; CDR3nt: TGCAGCGTTGACGACAGGGGCGAGCAGTACTTC
v_gene: TRBV5-1; abundance: NA; j_gene: TRBJ2-1; d_gene: TRBD2; CDR3aa: CASSLDWGGYNEQFF; CDR3nt: TGCGCCAGCAGCTTGGATTGGGGGGGGTACAATGAGCAGTTCTTC
v_gene: TRBV29-1; abundance: NA; j_gene: TRBJ2-5; d_gene: NA; CDR3aa: CSVCRVAGETQYF; CDR3nt: TGCAGCGTTTGCCGGGTTGCGGGAGAGACCCAGTACTTC
v_gene: TRBV7-9; abundance: NA; j_gene: TRBJ2-1; d_gene: TRBD2; CDR3aa: CASSLSLAGVNEQFF; CDR3nt: TGTGCCAGCAGCTTAAGTCTAGCGGGAGTCAATGAGCAGTTCTTC
v_gene: TRBV7-3; abundance: NA; j_gene: TRBJ2-3; d_gene: TRBD2; CDR3aa: CASSPSAGARNTQYF; CDR3nt: TGTGCCAGCAGCCCCTCAGCGGGGGCCCGGAATACGCAGTATTTT
v_gene: TRBV27; abundance: NA; j_gene: TRBJ2-2; d_gene: NA; CDR3aa: CASSRRTPANTGELFF; CDR3nt: TGTGCCAGCAGCAGAAGGACACCAGCGAACACCGGGGAGCTGTTTTTT
v_gene: TRBV29-1; abundance: NA; j_gene: TRBJ1-1; d_gene: NA; CDR3aa: CSARGLRAEAFF; CDR3nt: TGCAGCGCCCGAGGACTGCGGGCTGAAGCTTTCTTT
v_gene: TRBV29-1; abundance: NA; j_gene: TRBJ2-7; d_gene: NA; CDR3aa: CSVELLLIGSNSYEQYF; CDR3nt: TGCAGCGTTGAACTCCTCCTTATAGGGAGCAATTCCTACGAGCAGTACTTC
v_gene: TRBV20-1; abundance: few; j_gene: TRBJ2-7; d_gene: NA; CDR3aa: CSARDVGRGLYYEQYF; CDR3nt: TGCAGTGCTAGAGATGTCGGGCGGGGTCTATACTACGAGCAGTACTTC
v_gene: TRBV7-7; abundance: many; j_gene: TRBJ2-3; d_gene: NA; CDR3aa: CASSLAEGGTQYF; CDR3nt: TGTGCCAGCAGCTTAGCGGAGGGGGGTACGCAGTATTTT
v_gene: TRBV7-2; abundance: few; j_gene: TRBJ2-5; d_gene: NA; CDR3aa: CASSSQAGLQETQYF; CDR3nt: TGTGCCAGCAGCTCACAGGCCGGGCTCCAAGAGACCCAGTACTTC
v_gene: TRBV2; abundance: few; j_gene: TRBJ2-3; d_gene: TRBD1; CDR3aa: CASRRTGATLDTQYF; CDR3nt: TGTGCCAGCAGAAGGACAGGGGCGACTCTAGATACGCAGTATTTT
v_gene: TRBV20-1; abundance: few; j_gene: TRBJ1-2; d_gene: TRBD1; CDR3aa: CSAISGQGGYGYTF; CDR3nt: TGCAGTGCTATCTCAGGACAGGGAGGGTATGGCTACACCTTC
v_gene: TRBV5-1; abundance: few; j_gene: TRBJ1-6; d_gene: TRBD1; CDR3aa: CASSTSGTGDSPLHF; CDR3nt: TGCGCCAGCAGCACTTCCGGGACAGGGGATTCACCCCTCCACTTT
v_gene: TRBV20-1; abundance: NA; j_gene: TRBJ1-1; d_gene: NA; CDR3aa: CSATRQTLNTEAFF; CDR3nt: TGCAGTGCTACGCGACAGACCTTAAACACTGAAGCTTTCTTT
v_gene: TRBV6-1; abundance: few; j_gene: TRBJ1-2; d_gene: TRBD1; CDR3aa: CASRTGTGGYGYTF; CDR3nt: TGTGCCAGCAGGACCGGGACAGGGGGCTATGGCTACACCTTC
v_gene: TRBV6-1; abundance: NA; j_gene: TRBJ2-1; d_gene: NA; CDR3aa: CASSELSGGNEQFF; CDR3nt: TGTGCCAGCAGTGAACTATCCGGGGGCAATGAGCAGTTCTTC
v_gene: TRBV12-3/TRBV12-4; abundance: few; j_gene: TRBJ2-1; d_gene: NA; CDR3aa: CASSTVSAYSEQFF; CDR3nt: TGTGCCAGCAGCACTGTCTCTGCCTACAGTGAGCAGTTCTTC
v_gene: TRBV20-1; abundance: few; j_gene: TRBJ2-7; d_gene: TRBD1; CDR3aa: CSAGDTGTGRYEQYF; CDR3nt: TGCAGTGCGGGGGACACCGGGACAGGGAGGTACGAGCAGTACTTC
v_gene: TRBV20-1; abundance: few; j_gene: TRBJ2-7; d_gene: NA; CDR3aa: CSASTAAYEQYF; CDR3nt: TGCAGTGCTAGTACAGCTGCCTACGAGCAGTACTTC
v_gene: TRBV18; abundance: few; j_gene: TRBJ2-3; d_gene: NA; CDR3aa: CASSPGAGMSTDTQYF; CDR3nt: TGTGCCAGCTCACCGGGGGCAGGGATGAGCACAGATACGCAGTATTTT
v_gene: TRBV12-3/TRBV12-4; abundance: many; j_gene: TRBJ2-7; d_gene: NA; CDR3aa: CASSFPAYEQYF; CDR3nt: TGTGCCAGCAGTTTCCCCGCCTACGAGCAGTACTTC
v_gene: TRBV5-1; abundance: few; j_gene: TRBJ2-7; d_gene: TRBD1; CDR3aa: CASSSYRDRGLYEQYF; CDR3nt: TGCGCCAGCAGCTCGTACCGGGACAGGGGCCTCTACGAGCAGTACTTC
v_gene: TRBV4-2; abundance: NA; j_gene: TRBJ2-7; d_gene: TRBD2; CDR3aa: CASSQATSGGEQYF; CDR3nt: TGTGCCAGCAGCCAAGCGACTAGCGGGGGCGAGCAGTACTTC
v_gene: TRBV6-5; abundance: few; j_gene: TRBJ2-2; d_gene: NA; CDR3aa: CASSYDGGELFF; CDR3nt: TGTGCCAGCAGTTACGACGGCGGGGAGCTGTTTTTT
v_gene: TRBV19; abundance: NA; j_gene: TRBJ2-2; d_gene: NA; CDR3aa: CASSSRVETGELFF; CDR3nt: TGTGCCAGTAGTAGCCGCGTCGAGACCGGGGAGCTGTTTTTT